This T cell receptor beta chain comes out of a study of cytomegalovirus exposure and HLA in healthy donors. As for the study in general: As an earlier analysis found, roughly 180 million T cells yielded 90 million to 140 million unique TCR beta sequences. Whole-study findings and limits: An analysis that came later showed most CMV-associated TCR beta chains appearing HLA-restricted.

A note on this clone: Its matching antigen is unknown.

The CDR3 loop spans 14 amino acids. With 3 bases removed from V and 8 bases from J, the gap between germline ends came to 17 bases. The germline V gene encodes CDR1 SGHKS and CDR2 YYEKEE (reference sequence). With 60 Vbeta and 13 Jbeta primers, the PCR was carried out. As handled by the study authors: A later analysis counted about 80 million unique TCR beta chains, some 12 million shared. Data came from immunoSEQ multiplex PCR; TCRdb stores just in-frame clones and leaves some out. The V and J calls and the clone size are those of that table, but D and trimming were determined from the DNA. The data show some 180,000 clones, 83% seen once.

Sequencing was done on a sample of PBMCs. This clonotype originated in a man aged 40-49 years in good health and CMV-seropositive. The chain recombines TRBV5-5 with TRBJ1-1; D gene unclear. The CDR3 region has the DNA TGTGCCAGCAGCTCTCAAACCGGGATCCCAGAAGCTTTCTTT. This gives the protein CASSSQTGIPEAFF.